The sequence of this T cell receptor (beta chain) was determined in a study of OX40 agonist ivuxolimab in advanced cancers. As for the study in general: Every 2 weeks, patients got intravenous ivuxolimab at one of six dose levels (0.01-10 mg/kg). General study findings and limits: Among expanded peripheral T cells, antigen specificity went undetermined.

Excluded were patients having autoimmune disease history or systemic immunosuppression. In germline, CDR1 is ENHRY, CDR2 SYGVKD. The V gene end was trimmed by 10 bases and the J gene end by 2 bases; junction bases not matched to a gene: 6. The CDR3 consists of 14 residues. Measured with immunoSEQ multiplex PCR; TCRdb has only the in-frame clones, and not every one. The data show 80,000 to 95,000 clones, under 95% seen once. With respect to this clone: Its specificity is not known.

V and J are TRBV10-3 and TRBJ2-7; 12 bases map to TRBD2. This TCR derives from an adult with an advanced solid tumor such as melanoma, head and neck, liver or kidney cancer. Specimen: CD4+ or CD8+ T cells sorted from blood, collected in a trial of the OX40 agonist ivuxolimab. The CDR3 region has the DNA TGTGCCAGCGGGGGACTAGCGGGTACCTACGAGCAGTACTTC. This gives the protein CASGGLAGTYEQYF.